The clone carrying this T cell receptor (beta chain) is labeled medium-sized. What it recognizes is unknown. Per sample, approximately 0.6 ug of bulk tumor genomic DNA was the template used. The authors collected several far-apart biopsies from each primary tumor during surgery. Newly diagnosed with untreated non-small cell lung cancer, the patients underwent curative surgery. Having surgery with curative intent, the donors were patients newly diagnosed with non-small cell lung cancer. Multiplex PCR employing 32 V and 13 J primers generated amplicons of the TCR beta CDR3. TCRdb processed the multiplex PCR reads anew with MiXCR; each CDR3 protein has one entry. The sample has 14,000 to 15,000 distinct CDR3 sequences, less than 35% seen once; the top ten hold 4% to 6.5%. This sample was included in a study of immune heterogeneity within non-small cell lung tumors. Study at large: It was found that the tumors were 4 squamous cell carcinomas, more than eight non-squamous carcinomas and 1 not otherwise specified. Study-wide results and caveats: Identical dominant CDR3 beta clonotypes showed recurrence across tumor sites within a patient, and site-unique high-frequency clones were also present. The correlation between local T-cell clonality and local tumor mutational burden was positive, moderate in strength and statistically significant, with R around 0.35.

The CDR3 contains 11 residues. Germline CDR1 is DFQATT and CDR2 is SNEGSKA (reference sequence). V lost 3 bases to trimming and J lost 11 bases, with 11 bases between them. Sequencing was performed on lung tumor tissue. The genes are TRBV20-1 and TRBJ2-1; no clear D. This TCR derives from a man aged 40-55 years with non-small cell lung cancer. CDR3 bases: TGCAGTGCTAGTCGGGCTGGAAAGCAGTTCTTC. Translation gives CSASRAGKQFF.